The 9 T cell receptor beta chains in this list originate from one sample, sequenced in a study of shared clonotypes between healthy human individuals. The method was immunoSEQ multiplex PCR; TCRdb's version includes in-frame clones alone and lacks a portion of them. The repertoire has about 580,000 clones, 98% of them found once; the top ten carry 0.25% to 0.35%. As defined, naive CD8 cells were CD45RO-negative and positively selected for CCR7, with terminally differentiated effector memory CD45RA+ cells excluded. Sequencing was carried out using naive CD8+ T cells sorted from blood. The receptors derive from a man aged 25-45 years in good health.

This clone occurred once. This chain connects TRBV28 to TRBJ1-2, with D unclear. There are 13 residues in the CDR3. The V and J ends lost 6 bases and 1 base respectively, with 9 bases between them. The V gene's germline CDR1 is MDHEN and CDR2 SYDVKM. CDR3 residues: CASSHSVNYGYTF. CDR3 coding DNA: TGTGCCAGCAGCCATAGCGTTAACTATGGCTACACCTTC.

The rearrangement links TRBV15 to TRBJ1-1; D is ambiguous. This CDR3 has 13 residues. Germline V gene sequence: CDR1 LNHNV, CDR2 YYDKDF (reference sequence). Trimming took 3 bases from V and 1 from J, leaving 6 bases between them. The CDR3 DNA is TGTGCCACCAGCAGGATACCGAACACTGAAGCTTTCTTT. Its translation: CATSRIPNTEAFF.

The J gene is TRBJ2-3, the V gene TRBV28, with D perhaps matching TRBD1 (5 bases). Between the trimmed V and J ends, which lost 3 bases and 8 bases, there was a span of 15 bases. The germline V gene encodes CDR1 MDHEN and CDR2 SYDVKM. The CDR3 has 14 amino acids. Here the CDR3 DNA reads TGTGCCAGCAGTTTGTCAAGGGATGGGGCTACGCAGTATTTT. Translating gives CASSLSRDGATQYF.

This clone appeared once. This chain links TRBV28 with TRBJ2-3, with 8 bases lining up with TRBD2. The CDR3 runs to 15 residues. Germline CDR1 is MDHEN and CDR2 is SYDVKM. V gave up 2 bases and J gave up 1 base; unmatched junction bases: 2. For the CDR3, the DNA is TGTGCCAGCAGTTTAGATAGCGGGGGCACAGATACGCAGTATTTT. As protein: CASSLDSGGTDTQYF. Full variable domain (outside the CDR3, taken from reference TRBV28 and TRBJ2-3): DVKVTQSSRYLVKRTGEKVFLECVQDMDHENMFWYRQDPGLGLRLIYFSYDVKMKEKGDIPEGYSVSREKKERFSLILESASTNQTSMYLCASSLDSGGTDTQYFGPGTRLTVL.

The rearrangement joins TRBV19 to TRBJ2-7, with D possibly being TRBD2 (6 bases). This CDR3 comprises 13 residues. Germline CDR1 reads LNHDA; CDR2 reads SQIVND (reference sequence). The germline V and J ends were trimmed by 7 bases and 4 bases, with 14 bases remaining between them. In DNA form, the CDR3 reads TGTGCCAGTACCTTGTCGGCGGGATACGAGCAGTACTTC. This gives the protein CASTLSAGYEQYF.

CDR3 protein: CASSSGAQRGTEAFF. The CDR3 nucleotides read TGTGCCAGCAGCTCCGGGGCACAACGGGGCACTGAAGCTTTCTTT. The chain is built from TRBV11-2 and TRBJ1-1; D perhaps matches TRBD1 (5 bases). Trimming removed 4 bases at V and 4 bases at J, with 16 bases between. The CDR3 covers 15 residues. Germline V CDR1 and CDR2: SGHAT, FQNNGV.

J is TRBJ2-7 and V is TRBV27; TRBD2 matches at 9 bases. This CDR3 has 15 residues. The germline gives CDR1 MNHEY, CDR2 SMNVEV (reference sequence). V was clipped by 6 bases and J by 4 bases; unmatched bases: 10. CDR3 in DNA: TGTGCCAGCAGGACTAGGCTAGCGGGATTGTACGAGCAGTACTTC. This codes for CASRTRLAGLYEQYF.

The V and J genes are TRBV30 and TRBJ2-1; 8 bases line up with TRBD2. The trim removed 3 bases at V and 4 bases at J, leaving 11 bases unmatched. CDR1 and CDR2 (germline): GTSNPN, SVGIG (reference sequence). The CDR3 runs 16 residues. The CDR3 loop is CAWRDPLVAGYNEQFF. DNA for the CDR3: TGTGCCTGGAGGGATCCCCTGGTAGCGGGATACAATGAGCAGTTCTTC.

This clone was seen just once. This rearrangement joins TRBV7-8 to TRBJ2-7; the D gene is possibly TRBD2 (5 bases). The germline CDR1 and CDR2 sequences are SGHVS and FQNEAQ. V lost 5 bases and J lost 3, with 17 bases in between. The CDR3 runs to 15 residues. The CDR3 spells CASSPIGGADYEQYF. In DNA form, the CDR3 reads TGTGCCAGCAGCCCTATTGGAGGAGCGGACTACGAGCAGTACTTC.